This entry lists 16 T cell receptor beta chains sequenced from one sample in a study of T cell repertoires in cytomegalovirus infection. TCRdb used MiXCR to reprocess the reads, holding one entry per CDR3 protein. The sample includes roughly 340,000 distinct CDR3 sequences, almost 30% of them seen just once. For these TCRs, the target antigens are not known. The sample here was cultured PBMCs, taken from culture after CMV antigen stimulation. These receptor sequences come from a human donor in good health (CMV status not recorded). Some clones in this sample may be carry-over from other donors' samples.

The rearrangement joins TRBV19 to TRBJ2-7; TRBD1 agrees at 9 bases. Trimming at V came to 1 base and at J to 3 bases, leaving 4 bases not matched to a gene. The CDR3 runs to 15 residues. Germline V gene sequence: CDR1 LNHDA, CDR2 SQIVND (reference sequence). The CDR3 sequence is CASSIGGTGFYEQYF. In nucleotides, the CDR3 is TGTGCCAGTAGTATAGGGGGGACAGGGTTCTACGAGCAGTACTTC.

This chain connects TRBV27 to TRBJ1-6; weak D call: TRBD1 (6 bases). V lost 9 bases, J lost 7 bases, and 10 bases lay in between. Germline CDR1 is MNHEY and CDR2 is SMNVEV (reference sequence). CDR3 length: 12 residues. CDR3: CASRDTNSPLHF. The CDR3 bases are TGTGCCAGTCGGGACACCAATTCACCCCTCCACTTT.

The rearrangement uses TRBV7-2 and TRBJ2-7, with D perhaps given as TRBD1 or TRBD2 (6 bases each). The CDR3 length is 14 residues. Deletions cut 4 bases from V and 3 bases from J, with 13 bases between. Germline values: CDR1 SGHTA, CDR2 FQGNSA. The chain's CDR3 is CASSSGGSSYEQYF. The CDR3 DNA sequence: TGTGCCAGCAGCTCCGGGGGCAGCAGCTACGAGCAGTACTTC.

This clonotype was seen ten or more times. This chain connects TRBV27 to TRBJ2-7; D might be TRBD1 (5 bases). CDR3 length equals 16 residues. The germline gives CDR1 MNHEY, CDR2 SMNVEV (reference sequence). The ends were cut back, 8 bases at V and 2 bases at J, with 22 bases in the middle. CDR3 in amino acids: CASAQKQAFSPYEQYF. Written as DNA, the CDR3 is TGTGCCAGCGCCCAAAAACAGGCTTTCAGTCCCTACGAGCAGTACTTC.

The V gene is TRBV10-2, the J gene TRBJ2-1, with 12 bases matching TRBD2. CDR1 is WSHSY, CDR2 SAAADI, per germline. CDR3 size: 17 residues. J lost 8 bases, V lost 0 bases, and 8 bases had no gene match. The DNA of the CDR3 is TGCGCCAGCAGTGAGTCGCTAGCGGGGGGGCGAGGGCATGAGCAGTTCTTC. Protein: CASSESLAGGRGHEQFF.

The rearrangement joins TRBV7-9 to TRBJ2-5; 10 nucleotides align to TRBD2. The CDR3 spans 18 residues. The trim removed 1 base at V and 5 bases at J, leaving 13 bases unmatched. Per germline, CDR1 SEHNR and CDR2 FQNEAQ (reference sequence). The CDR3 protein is CASSLDVRSGRAMETQYF. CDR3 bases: TGTGCCAGCAGCTTAGACGTCCGGAGCGGGAGGGCGATGGAGACCCAGTACTTC. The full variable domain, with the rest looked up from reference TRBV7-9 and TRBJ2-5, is DTGVSQNPRHKITKRGQNVTFRCDPISEHNRLYWYRQTLGQGPEFLTYFQNEAQLEKSRLLSDRFSAERPKGSFSTLEIQRTEQGDSAMYLCASSLDVRSGRAMETQYFGPGTRLLVL.

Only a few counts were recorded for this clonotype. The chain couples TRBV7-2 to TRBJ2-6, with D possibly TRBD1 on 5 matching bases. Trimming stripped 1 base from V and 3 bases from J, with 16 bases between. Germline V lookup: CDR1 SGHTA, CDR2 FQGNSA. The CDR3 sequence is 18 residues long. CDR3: CASSLGKQGLDGANVLTF. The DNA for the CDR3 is TGTGCCAGCAGCTTAGGGAAGCAGGGTCTAGATGGGGCCAACGTCCTGACTTTC.

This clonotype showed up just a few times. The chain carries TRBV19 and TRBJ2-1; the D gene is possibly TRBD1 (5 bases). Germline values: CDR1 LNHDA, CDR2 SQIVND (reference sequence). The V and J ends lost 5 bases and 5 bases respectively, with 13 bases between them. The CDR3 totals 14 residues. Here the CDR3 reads CASSSQTANNEQFF. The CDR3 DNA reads TGTGCCAGTAGTTCCCAGACAGCGAACAATGAGCAGTTCTTC. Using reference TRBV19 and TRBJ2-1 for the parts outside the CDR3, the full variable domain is DGGITQSPKYLFRKEGQNVTLSCEQNLNHDAMYWYRQDPGQGLRLIYYSQIVNDFQKGDIAEGYSVSREKKESFPLTVTSAQKNPTAFYLCASSSQTANNEQFFGPGTRLTVL.

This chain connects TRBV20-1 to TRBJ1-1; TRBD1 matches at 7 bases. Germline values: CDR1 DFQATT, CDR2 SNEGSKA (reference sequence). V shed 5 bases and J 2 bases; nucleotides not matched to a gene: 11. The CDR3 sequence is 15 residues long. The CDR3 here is CSAPPGQPTNTEAFF. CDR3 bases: TGCAGTGCTCCCCCGGGACAGCCAACTAACACTGAAGCTTTCTTT.

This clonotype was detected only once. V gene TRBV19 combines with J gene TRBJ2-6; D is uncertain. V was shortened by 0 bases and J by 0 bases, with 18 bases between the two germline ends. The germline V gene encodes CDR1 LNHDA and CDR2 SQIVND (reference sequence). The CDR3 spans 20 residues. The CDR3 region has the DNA TGTGCCAGTAGTATAGAGCGAAGGCAGCCCAGGAGCTCTGGGGCCAACGTCCTGACTTTC. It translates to CASSIERRQPRSSGANVLTF.

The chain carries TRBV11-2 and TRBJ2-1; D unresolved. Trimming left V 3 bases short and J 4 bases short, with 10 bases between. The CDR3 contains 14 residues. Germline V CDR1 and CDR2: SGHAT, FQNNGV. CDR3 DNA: TGTGCCAGCAGCTTTACACACGCGTACAATGAGCAGTTCTTC. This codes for CASSFTHAYNEQFF.

This CDR3 reads CASRPGEPNTEAFF. The CDR3 nucleotides read TGCGCCAGCAGGCCAGGGGAGCCGAACACTGAAGCTTTCTTT. The genes are TRBV4-1 and TRBJ1-1, with TRBD1 as a possible D gene (6 bases). CDR1 is MGHRA, CDR2 YSYEKL, per germline. This CDR3 spans 14 amino acids. Trimming took off 6 bases at V and 1 base at J, with 12 bases between the two ends.

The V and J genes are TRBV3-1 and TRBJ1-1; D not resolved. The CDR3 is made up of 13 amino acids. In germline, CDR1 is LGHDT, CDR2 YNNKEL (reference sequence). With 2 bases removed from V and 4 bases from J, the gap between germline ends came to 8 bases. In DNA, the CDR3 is TGTGCCAGCAGCCAAATGGCGGCCACTGAAGCTTTCTTT. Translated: CASSQMAATEAFF.

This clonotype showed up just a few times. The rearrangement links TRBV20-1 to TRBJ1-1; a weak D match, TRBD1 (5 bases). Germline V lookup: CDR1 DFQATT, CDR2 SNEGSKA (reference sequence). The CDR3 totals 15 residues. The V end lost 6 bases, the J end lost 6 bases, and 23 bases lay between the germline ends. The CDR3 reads CSAPRGQGGKAEAFF. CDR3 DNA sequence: TGCAGTGCCCCGAGAGGGCAGGGCGGGAAGGCTGAAGCTTTCTTT.

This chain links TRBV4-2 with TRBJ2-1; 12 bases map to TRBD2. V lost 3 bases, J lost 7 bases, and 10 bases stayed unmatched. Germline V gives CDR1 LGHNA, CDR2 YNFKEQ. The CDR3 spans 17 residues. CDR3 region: CASSQLPSGGARNEQFF. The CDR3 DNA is TGTGCCAGCAGCCAGCTCCCTAGCGGGGGGGCTAGGAATGAGCAGTTCTTC.

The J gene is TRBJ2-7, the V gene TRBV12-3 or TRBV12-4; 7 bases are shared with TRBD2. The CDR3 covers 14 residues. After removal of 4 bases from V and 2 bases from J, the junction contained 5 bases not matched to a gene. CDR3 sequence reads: CASSSRLATYEQYF. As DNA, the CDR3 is TGTGCCAGCAGTTCCCGACTAGCAACCTACGAGCAGTACTTC.